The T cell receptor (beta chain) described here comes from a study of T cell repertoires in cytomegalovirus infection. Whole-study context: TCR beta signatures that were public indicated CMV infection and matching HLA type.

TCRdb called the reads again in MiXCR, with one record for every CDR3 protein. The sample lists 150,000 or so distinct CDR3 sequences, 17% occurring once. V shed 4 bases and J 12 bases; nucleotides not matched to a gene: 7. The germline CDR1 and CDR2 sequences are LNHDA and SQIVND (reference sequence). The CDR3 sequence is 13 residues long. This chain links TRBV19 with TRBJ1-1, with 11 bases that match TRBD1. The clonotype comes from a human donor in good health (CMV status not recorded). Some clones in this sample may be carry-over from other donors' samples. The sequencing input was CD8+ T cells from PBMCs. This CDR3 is CASSTGQGAWPFF. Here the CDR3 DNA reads TGTGCCAGTAGTACCGGACAGGGGGCCTGGCCTTTCTTT.